The subject of this entry is one T cell receptor beta chain. Its antigen is currently unknown. This PCR relied on a set of 60 Vbeta primers and 13 Jbeta primers. The assay was immunoSEQ multiplex PCR, and TCRdb's table has in-frame clones only and misses some. The sample includes around 170,000 clones, more than 65% of them seen just once. Trimming at V came to 4 bases and at J to 3 bases, leaving 9 bases not matched to a gene. CDR1 and CDR2 (germline): MDHEN, SYDVKM. The CDR3 consists of 16 residues. This specimen comes from a study of cytomegalovirus exposure and HLA in healthy donors. Study-wide findings and caveats: In an earlier analysis, productive rearrangement rates for most beta V segments clustered near 87% or 30%. Reportedly, HLA-A and HLA-B alleles of most subjects were accurately predicted from TCR beta. At a 0.05 false discovery rate, a later analysis found roughly 17,000 TCR beta sequences to be associated with HLA alleles.

This sequence originates from a woman under 40 in good health and CMV-seropositive. The sample taken for sequencing was PBMCs. This rearrangement joins TRBV28 to TRBJ1-3; 7 nucleotides align to TRBD1. The CDR3 loop is CASSSDQGVGGNTIYF. The CDR3 nucleotides read TGTGCCAGCAGTTCAGACCAGGGGGTCGGTGGAAACACCATATATTTT.